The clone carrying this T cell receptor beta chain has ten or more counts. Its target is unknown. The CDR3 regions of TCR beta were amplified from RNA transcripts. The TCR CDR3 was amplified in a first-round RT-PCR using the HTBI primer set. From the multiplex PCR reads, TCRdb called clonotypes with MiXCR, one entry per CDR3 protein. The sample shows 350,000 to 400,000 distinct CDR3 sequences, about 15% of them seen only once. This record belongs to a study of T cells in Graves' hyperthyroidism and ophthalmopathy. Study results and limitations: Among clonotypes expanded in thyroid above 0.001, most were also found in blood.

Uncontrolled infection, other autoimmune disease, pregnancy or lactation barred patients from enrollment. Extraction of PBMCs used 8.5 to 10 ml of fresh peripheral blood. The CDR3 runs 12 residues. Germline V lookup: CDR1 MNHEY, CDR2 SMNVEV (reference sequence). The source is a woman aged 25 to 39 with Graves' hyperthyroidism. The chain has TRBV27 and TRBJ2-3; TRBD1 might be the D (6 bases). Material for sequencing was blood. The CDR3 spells CAIRGSTDTQYF. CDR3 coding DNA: TGTGCTATAAGGGGGAGCACAGATACGCAGTATTTT.